This passage covers 4 T cell receptor beta chains from one sample sequenced in a study of beta chain features in type 1 diabetes. These receptors have no identified antigens. All of the isolated RNA was reverse transcribed, so expressed TCRB transcripts were sequenced. Generated by immunoSEQ multiplex PCR, the TCRdb table keeps only in-frame clones and is missing some. The sample consists of fewer than 300,000 clones, about 20% of them appearing once. General study findings and limits: All four CD4+ subsets of Type 1 diabetes patients contained TCRB CDR3s that were moderately but significantly shorter.

The sample taken for sequencing was naive CD4+ T cells from blood. The receptors were gathered from a woman aged 40 to 50 with type 1 diabetes.

This chain uses TRBV28 with TRBJ2-1, with a weak D call TRBD2 (6 bases). Trimming removed 8 bases from V and 6 bases from J, with 17 bases in between. Germline lookup yields CDR1 MDHEN and CDR2 SYDVKM. The CDR3 is 14 residues long. The CDR3 reads CASRLWGVANEQFF. CDR3 in DNA: TGTGCCAGCCGCCTATGGGGGGTTGCCAATGAGCAGTTCTTC.

This clone was detected only a few times. This chain connects TRBV5-1 to TRBJ1-6, with TRBD1 matching 8 bases. CDR1 is SGHRS, CDR2 YFSETQ, per germline. The CDR3 loop spans 18 amino acids. The ends lost 2 bases at V and 9 bases at J; junction bases unmatched: 16. The CDR3 sequence is CASSFTWDRNQKPSPLHF. CDR3 nucleotides: TGCGCCAGCAGCTTTACGTGGGACAGGAACCAAAAGCCTTCACCCCTCCACTTT.

This chain joins TRBV6-5 and TRBJ2-7, with 10 bases that match TRBD1. CDR1 and CDR2 (germline): MNHEY, SVGAGI. The CDR3 spans 15 residues. Trimming at V came to 4 bases and at J to 0 bases, leaving 3 bases not matched to a gene. As DNA, the CDR3 is TGTGCCAGCAGTTTCCGGGACAGGGGCTCCTACGAGCAGTACTTC. It specifies CASSFRDRGSYEQYF.

The chain links TRBV15 to TRBJ2-1, with 9 bases lining up with TRBD2. Germline CDR1 and CDR2: LNHNV and YYDKDF (reference sequence). V lost 5 bases, J lost 3 bases, and 5 bases stayed unmatched. This CDR3 spans 15 amino acids. This chain's CDR3 is CATSGGLASYNEQFF. For the CDR3, the DNA is TGTGCCACCAGCGGCGGACTAGCGAGCTACAATGAGCAGTTCTTC.